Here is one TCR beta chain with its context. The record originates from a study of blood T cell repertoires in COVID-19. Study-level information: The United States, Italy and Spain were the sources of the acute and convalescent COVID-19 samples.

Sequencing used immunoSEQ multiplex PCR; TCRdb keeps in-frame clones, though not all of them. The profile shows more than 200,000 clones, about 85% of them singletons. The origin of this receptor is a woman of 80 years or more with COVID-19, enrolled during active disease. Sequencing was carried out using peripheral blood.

In nucleotides, the CDR3 is TGTGCCAGCAGCGCCCTCGGACAGGGGACCACTGAAGCTTTCTTT. Its translation: CASSALGQGTTEAFF. The V call is TRBV7-6, the J call TRBJ1-1; TRBD1 agrees at 9 bases. There are 15 residues in the CDR3. Germline V gene lookup returns CDR1 SGHVS and CDR2 FNYEAQ. Trimming cost V 5 bases and J 4 bases; bases outside gene matches: 8.